The next 22 T cell receptor beta chains were all read from a single sample in a study of blood T cells in healthy people across ages. Alongside a J-beta primer mix, a sample-barcoded 5' primer served in a second PCR lasting roughly 7 to 11 cycles. In TCRdb, the 5' RACE reads were re-called with MiXCR into one record per CDR3 protein. The data show about 1.4 million distinct CDR3 sequences, 55% to 75% seen once. The sequenced material came from blood. These receptors were obtained from a man aged 18 to 30 in good health.

This chain joins TRBV12-3 or TRBV12-4 and TRBJ1-1, with TRBD1 identical over 7 bases. V shed 2 bases and J 4 bases; nucleotides not matched to a gene: 4. This CDR3 is 14 amino acids long. CDR3 sequence (DNA): TGTGCCAGCAGTTTATACAGGGGCGGCACTGAAGCTTTCTTT. Translated, it gives CASSLYRGGTEAFF.

The J gene is TRBJ2-1, the V gene TRBV5-1; 8 bases match TRBD2. The germline V gene encodes CDR1 SGHRS and CDR2 YFSETQ. CDR3 length equals 17 residues. J was trimmed by 4 bases and V by 0 bases; bases with no gene match: 9. DNA of the CDR3: TGCGCCAGCAGCTTGGCCCTAACTAGCGGACAATACAATGAGCAGTTCTTC. Residues: CASSLALTSGQYNEQFF.

This clonotype has a handful of counts. The V and J genes are TRBV20-1 and TRBJ2-7; 7 bases agree with TRBD2. In germline, CDR1 is DFQATT, CDR2 SNEGSKA (reference sequence). V dropped 5 bases and J dropped 2; count of bases not matched to a gene: 15. There are 16 residues in the CDR3. The CDR3 DNA reads TGCAGTGCTCTCCCCCGGGATGGCCGGGGGGCCTACGAGCAGTACTTC. This sequence encodes CSALPRDGRGAYEQYF.

The V and J genes are TRBV5-6 and TRBJ1-1; 7 nucleotides agree with TRBD1. The CDR3 consists of 16 residues. Germline assignment: CDR1 SGHDT and CDR2 YYEEEE. V lost 2 bases to trimming and J lost 3 bases; unmatched junction nucleotides: 10. CDR3 amino acids: CASSLKTGRRYTEAFF. For the CDR3, the DNA is TGTGCCAGCAGCTTAAAGACAGGGAGGAGATACACTGAAGCTTTCTTT.

The chain joins TRBV6-2 or TRBV6-3 to TRBJ2-7, with 8 bases that match TRBD2. The V gene's germline CDR1 is MNHEY and CDR2 SVGEGT. The CDR3 runs 14 residues. V lost 7 bases and J lost 5; bases outside the gene matches: 10. CDR3 region: CASTSRGGRHEQYF. CDR3 nucleotides: TGTGCCAGCACCTCCCGGGGGGGGAGGCACGAGCAGTACTTC.

In its sample, this clonotype was seen a few times. The rearrangement uses TRBV7-9 and TRBJ2-1, with D possibly being TRBD2 (5 bases). The V gene's germline CDR1 is SEHNR and CDR2 FQNEAQ (reference sequence). The CDR3 extends over 12 amino acids. Trimming took off 3 bases at V and 9 bases at J, with 9 bases between the two ends. DNA for the CDR3: TGTGCCAGCAGCTTCGGGGTCCGTGAGCAGTTCTTC. Protein product: CASSFGVREQFF.

This clonotype has more than one count but fewer than ten. The genes are TRBV9 and TRBJ2-3; 8 nucleotides line up with TRBD2. There are 15 residues in the CDR3. Losses at the gene ends were 6 bases for V and 2 bases for J; bases not matched to a gene: 8. CDR1 SGDLS and CDR2 YYNGEE come from the germline V gene. The CDR3 spells CASTRLARTTDTQYF. The CDR3 DNA reads as TGTGCCAGCACCAGACTAGCGCGAACCACAGATACGCAGTATTTT.

The chain recombines TRBV7-6 with TRBJ2-5; D might be TRBD2 (6 bases). V was pared by 5 bases and J by 7 bases, with 20 bases between. This CDR3 comprises 15 residues. Germline loops: CDR1 SGHVS, CDR2 FNYEAQ. CDR3 amino acids: CASSLLMSSGGTQYF. The CDR3, as DNA: TGTGCCAGCAGCCTCCTTATGTCTTCCGGGGGGACCCAGTACTTC.

A few counts support this clonotype. The J gene is TRBJ2-7, the V gene TRBV4-1, with 14 bases identical to TRBD2. The CDR3 totals 17 residues. Germline CDR1 MGHRA, CDR2 YSYEKL. The V segment lost 4 bases and the J segment 0 bases; nucleotides outside the gene matches: 5. CDR3 sequence reads: CASSPMTSGRASYEQYF. The CDR3 region has the DNA TGCGCCAGCAGCCCGATGACTAGCGGGAGGGCCTCCTACGAGCAGTACTTC.

Only a few counts were recorded for this clonotype. Just one base apart from a much larger clone, this may be a read error. This chain joins TRBV10-3 and TRBJ2-6; D may correspond to TRBD1 or TRBD2 (5 bases each). CDR1 and CDR2 (germline): ENHRY, SYGVKD. Trimming took off 10 bases at V and 0 bases at J, with 10 bases between the two ends. This CDR3 region has 14 residues. CDR3 sequence: CASRDDSGANVLTF. The CDR3, as DNA: TGTGCCAGCAGGGACGACTCTGGGGCCAACGTCCTGACTTTC.

The chain links TRBV6-2 or TRBV6-3 to TRBJ2-3; 8 nucleotides line up with TRBD2. CDR3 length equals 15 residues. Germline assignment: CDR1 MNHEY and CDR2 SVGEGT. The trim removed 2 bases at V and 2 bases at J, leaving 3 bases unmatched. The CDR3 sequence is CASSYQRGFTDTQYF. CDR3 DNA: TGTGCCAGCAGTTACCAGCGGGGGTTCACAGATACGCAGTATTTT.

The V and J genes are TRBV7-2 and TRBJ2-1; D is perhaps TRBD1 (6 bases). Trimming stripped 3 bases from V and 5 bases from J, with 11 bases between. The CDR3 runs 14 residues. CDR1 SGHTA and CDR2 FQGNSA come from the germline V gene. This chain's CDR3 is CASSFRQANNEQFF. The CDR3 region has the DNA TGTGCCAGCAGCTTTAGACAGGCTAACAATGAGCAGTTCTTC.

The V and J genes are TRBV11-2 and TRBJ1-2, with D perhaps matching TRBD1 (6 bases). Trimming shortened V by 5 bases and J by 4 bases, and 20 bases separated the two germline ends. The CDR3 runs to 16 residues. Germline-derived CDR1 and CDR2 are SGHAT and FQNNGV. CDR3 protein: CASSGVGGREPYGYTF. CDR3 DNA sequence: TGTGCCAGCAGCGGCGTCGGGGGGCGCGAACCCTATGGCTACACCTTC.

CDR3 sequence reads: CSVEETGGSETQYF. DNA of the CDR3: TGCAGCGTTGAAGAGACAGGGGGGTCAGAGACCCAGTACTTC. The chain couples TRBV29-1 to TRBJ2-7, with 9 bases fitting TRBD1. TRBJ2-5 explains the end of the DNA better; the J call may be wrong. This CDR3 region has 14 residues. Looked up from germline, CDR1 is SQVTM and CDR2 is ANQGSEA.

This clonotype has a handful of counts. The rearrangement uses TRBV20-1 and TRBJ2-1; TRBD2 matches 7 bases. V shed 2 bases, J shed 8 bases, and the junction held 12 bases outside the gene matches. This CDR3 is built from 15 residues. In germline, CDR1 is DFQATT, CDR2 SNEGSKA (reference sequence). CDR3 region: CSARTSDGSLHEQFF. The CDR3 DNA reads as TGCAGTGCTAGAACTAGCGACGGGAGCTTGCATGAGCAGTTCTTC.

The chain joins TRBV7-8 to TRBJ2-3; 8 nucleotides match TRBD2. The CDR3 spans 17 residues. Germline V gives CDR1 SGHVS, CDR2 FQNEAQ. The trim removed 3 bases at V and 0 bases at J, leaving 8 bases unmatched. Written as DNA, the CDR3 is TGTGCCAGCAGCTTCAGTACTAGCGGATATAGCACAGATACGCAGTATTTT. It yields the protein CASSFSTSGYSTDTQYF.

This clonotype was picked up one time. The chain has TRBV7-8 and TRBJ2-5, with 11 nucleotides matching TRBD2. Germline V gives CDR1 SGHVS, CDR2 FQNEAQ. The J segment lost 2 bases and the V segment lost 9 bases, leaving 5 bases of the junction unmatched. The CDR3 covers 14 residues. The CDR3 region is CASGGTSGQETQYF. As DNA, the CDR3 is TGTGCCAGTGGAGGGACTAGCGGACAAGAGACCCAGTACTTC. The whole variable domain, filled in from reference TRBV7-8 and TRBJ2-5, reads GAGVSQSPRYKVAKRGQDVALRCDPISGHVSLFWYQQALGQGPEFLTYFQNEAQLDKSGLPSDRFFAERPEGSVSTLKIQRTQQEDSAVYLCASGGTSGQETQYFGPGTRLLVL.

The V call is TRBV4-2, the J call TRBJ1-6; D is unresolved. The ends were cut back, 1 base at V and 10 bases at J, with 14 bases in the middle. In germline, CDR1 is LGHNA, CDR2 YNFKEQ. CDR3 length equals 15 residues. The CDR3 loop is CASSQATDGYSPLHF. CDR3 coding DNA: TGTGCCAGCAGCCAAGCTACGGACGGCTACTCACCCCTCCACTTT.

The V call is TRBV12-5, the J call TRBJ2-3; D might be TRBD1 (6 bases). Trimming cost V 5 bases and J 0 bases, with 12 bases left between them. The CDR3 length is 15 residues. Germline CDR1 LGHNT, CDR2 FRNRAP. Written as DNA, the CDR3 is TGTGCTAGTGGTGCAGGGGAAACTAGCACAGATACGCAGTATTTT. Encoded protein: CASGAGETSTDTQYF.

The CDR3 DNA reads as TGCGCCAGCAGCCAAGATCCGGACCCTAGCACAGATACGCAGTATTTT. This translates into CASSQDPDPSTDTQYF. The chain has TRBV4-3 and TRBJ2-3; D gene unclear. Germline V gene sequence: CDR1 LGHNA, CDR2 YSLEER. The CDR3 has 16 residues. V lost 0 bases, J lost 0 bases, and 10 bases lay in between.

The gene calls are TRBV12-3 or TRBV12-4 and TRBJ2-1; TRBD1 agrees at 7 bases. CDR3 size: 15 residues. Trimming took 5 bases from V and 6 from J; bases not matched to a gene: 10. The CDR3 is CASSPTDRQPNEQFF. The CDR3, as DNA: TGTGCCAGCAGTCCGACGGACAGGCAACCCAATGAGCAGTTCTTC.

The chain is built from TRBV4-2 and TRBJ1-1; D not resolved. Germline-derived CDR1 and CDR2 are LGHNA and YNFKEQ. The germline V and J ends were trimmed by 1 base and 6 bases, with 15 bases remaining between them. This CDR3 has 15 amino acids. The CDR3 sequence: CASSQVTGLKSEAFF. For the CDR3, the DNA is TGTGCCAGCAGCCAAGTTACGGGGTTGAAGTCTGAAGCTTTCTTT.